What follows describes a single T cell receptor beta chain. Its recognized antigen is unknown. The record has no base qualities; no much larger clone is one base away. This entry comes from a study of post-analysis software for immune sequencing data (dated by TCRdb to between 2014 and 2017). A note on the overall study: The recorded disease courses included relapsing-remitting, secondary progressive and progressive-relapsing multiple sclerosis, and some patients had no subtype annotation. A subset of samples was prepared in parallel using single-end sample barcoding, then pooled and co-amplified after Illumina adapter ligation. The patient repertoires were set against 11 previously published healthy control repertoires from donors whose ages ranged from roughly 6 to 26 years. What the authors observed across the whole study: The multiple sclerosis patient group was slightly younger than the control group. Patients showed significantly higher frequencies than controls for roughly five TRBV segments, among them TRBV5-6, TRBV5-1 and TRBV20-1. Direct clustering with F measure showed strong co-clustering of samples prepared in the same batch, prompting a batch-effect correction. Compared with controls, multiple sclerosis patients had significantly lower normalized Chao1 diversity, a finding suggesting substantial peripheral T-cell clonal expansion.

Receptor amplification or capture employed PCR. TCRdb names Illumina HiSeq 2500 as the instrument used. To reduce PCR and sequencing biases, unique molecular identifiers were incorporated into the TCR beta cDNA libraries. Roughly 0.5 million cDNA molecules were obtained per 1 to 10 million input T cells, so each molecule approximated one T cell. The patient libraries were prepared and sequenced with the same protocol used for the earlier healthy control dataset. Samples belonging to the same batch were prepared together, multiplexed and sequenced on a shared HiSeq lane. For the original study's pipeline: Raw barcoded reads were processed with MIGEC, and single-read molecular identifier groups were discarded before consensus assembly and CDR3 extraction. Clonotype tables were post-analysed with VDJtools, and diversity was normalized by down-sampling all datasets to the smallest sample size. In repertoire overlap clustering, CDR3 amino acid sequences, but not nucleotide sequences, were matched to correct batch-related cross-sample contamination. The public reads were reprocessed in TCRdb via fastp at Q25 and MiXCR, keeping in-frame beta chains. Each record represents a unique CDR3 protein, reported with the most common genes and DNA among its rows. The V and J calls and clone size come from TCRdb's table, not from the authors' own analysis. Recorded for this sample are about 770,000 distinct CDR3 sequences; around 45% of them occurred a single time. Clones ranked in the top ten supply roughly 5.2% of the sample.

To demonstrate the VDJtools post-analysis software, TCR beta repertoires were profiled from the peripheral blood of about 13 young patients with multiple sclerosis. The multiple sclerosis patients were children and adolescents between roughly 6 and 17 years of age. Trimming leaves V shorter by 6 bases and J shorter by 2 bases, with the junction holding 6 bases beyond the gene matches. In the germline V gene, CDR1 corresponds to SQVTM and CDR2 to ANQGSEA. There are 14 amino acids in the CDR3, from cysteine to phenylalanine inclusive. Kept here is only the CDR3 DNA, which spans 42 bases and is read in frame from base 1.

The sequenced material came from blood. The receptor comes from a girl under 18 with multiple sclerosis. This chain is built from TRBV29-1 and TRBJ2-1; 8 bases in the middle match TRBD2. Here the CDR3 is given as CSVQLAAPYNEQFF. Here is the DNA: TGCAGCGTGCAACTAGCGGCCCCCTACAATGAGCAGTTCTTC.